The TCR beta chain under discussion was sequenced for a study of graft-versus-host responses after intestinal transplantation. On the study more broadly: Recipients got multivisceral, liver-intestinal, or isolated intestinal transplants. Findings and limits, study-wide: Early after transplant, HvG declines were associated with peak levels of circulating GvH clones. Allografts of one patient group, those with graft-donor T cell macrochimerism, had high graft-versus-host to host-versus-graft clonal ratios. Researchers found GvH clones in recipient marrow, and some showed up first in ileum or blood.

Some clones are missing from TCRdb's copy, which holds only in-frame ones; the method was immunoSEQ multiplex PCR. The repertoire consists of 75,000 to 95,000 clones, with 85% to 95% occurring once and the leading ten covering roughly 2%. In the case of this clone: Its specificity is unknown.

The CDR3 covers 14 residues. V lost 6 bases and J lost 2; bases outside the gene matches: 5. Germline lookup yields CDR1 SEHNR and CDR2 FQNEAQ (reference sequence). The chain employs TRBV7-9 and TRBJ2-3; TRBD1 aligns across 7 bases. The material sequenced was unstimulated CD8+ T cells sorted from spleen or lymph node cells, taken before intestinal transplant. This clonotype was obtained from a human donor who received an intestinal transplant. The CDR3 coding sequence is TGTGCCAGCAGGGGACAGATCCACACAGATACGCAGTATTTT. Its translation is CASRGQIHTDTQYF.